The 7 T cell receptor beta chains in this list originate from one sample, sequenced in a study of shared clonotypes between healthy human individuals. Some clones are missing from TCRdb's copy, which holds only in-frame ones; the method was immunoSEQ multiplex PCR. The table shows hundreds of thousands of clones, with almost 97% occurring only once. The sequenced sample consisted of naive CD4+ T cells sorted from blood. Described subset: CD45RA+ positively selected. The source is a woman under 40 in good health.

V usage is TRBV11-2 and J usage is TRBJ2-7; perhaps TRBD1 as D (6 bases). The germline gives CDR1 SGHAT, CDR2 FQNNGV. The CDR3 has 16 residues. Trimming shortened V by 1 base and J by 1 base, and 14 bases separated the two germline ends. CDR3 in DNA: TGTGCCAGCAGCTTAGTCCTGGAGACAGGATCCTACGAGCAGTACTTC. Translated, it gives CASSLVLETGSYEQYF.

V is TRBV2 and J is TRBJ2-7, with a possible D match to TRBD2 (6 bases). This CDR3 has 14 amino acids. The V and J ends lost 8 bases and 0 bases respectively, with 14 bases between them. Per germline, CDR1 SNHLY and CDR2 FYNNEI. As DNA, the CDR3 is TGTGCCAGCTCTACCCGGGGGACCTCCTACGAGCAGTACTTC. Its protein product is CASSTRGTSYEQYF.

The CDR3 region is CATTGGLAGAGLEQYF. The CDR3 DNA is TGTGCCACCACCGGGGGGCTAGCGGGAGCCGGCCTCGAGCAGTACTTC. The chain combines TRBV28 with TRBJ2-7; 10 bases match TRBD2. V lost 10 bases, J lost 6 bases, and 18 bases stayed unmatched. This CDR3 has 16 residues. Germline-derived CDR1 and CDR2 are MDHEN and SYDVKM.

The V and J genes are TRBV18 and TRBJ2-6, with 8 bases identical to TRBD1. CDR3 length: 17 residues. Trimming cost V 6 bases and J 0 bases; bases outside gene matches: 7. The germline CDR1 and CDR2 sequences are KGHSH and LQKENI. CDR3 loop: CASSHGQGSSGANVLTF. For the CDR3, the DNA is TGTGCCAGCTCTCATGGACAGGGTTCCTCTGGGGCCAACGTCCTGACTTTC.

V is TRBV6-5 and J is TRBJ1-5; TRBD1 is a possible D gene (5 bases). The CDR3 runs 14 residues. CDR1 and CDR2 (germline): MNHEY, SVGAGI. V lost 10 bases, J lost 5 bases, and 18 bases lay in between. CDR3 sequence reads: CATQQTGGDQPQHF. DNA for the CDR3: TGTGCCACCCAGCAAACAGGTGGAGATCAGCCCCAGCATTTT.

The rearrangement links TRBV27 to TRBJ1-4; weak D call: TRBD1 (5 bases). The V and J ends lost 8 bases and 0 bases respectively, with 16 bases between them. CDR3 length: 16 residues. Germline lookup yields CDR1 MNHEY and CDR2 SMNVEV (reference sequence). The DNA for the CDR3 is TGTGCCAGCCCAGCGGAGGGGAACGCAACTAATGAAAAACTGTTTTTT. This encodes CASPAEGNATNEKLFF.

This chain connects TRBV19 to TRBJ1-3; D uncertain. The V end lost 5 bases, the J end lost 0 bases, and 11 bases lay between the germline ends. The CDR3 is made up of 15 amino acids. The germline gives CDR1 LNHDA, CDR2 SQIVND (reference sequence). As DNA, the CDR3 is TGTGCCAGTAGTTTGGAGCAACACTCTGGAAACACCATATATTTT. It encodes CASSLEQHSGNTIYF.